The 26 T cell receptor beta chains listed next were all sequenced from one sample in a study of T cells in Graves' hyperthyroidism and ophthalmopathy. Amplification yielded TCR beta CDR3 regions, with RNA transcripts as the source. TCR CDR3 underwent first-round RT-PCR with the HTBI primer set. TCRdb recomputed calls from the multiplex PCR reads with MiXCR, one row per CDR3 protein. This table has under 250,000 distinct CDR3 sequences, roughly a sixth appearing once. The specimen sequenced was blood. The receptors derive from a woman aged 45-60 years with Graves' hyperthyroidism.

This clonotype was counted many times. This chain uses TRBV27 with TRBJ2-1; TRBD2 matches 9 bases. The CDR3 is 16 residues long. Trimming cost V 7 bases and J 2 bases; bases outside gene matches: 9. Per the germline V gene, CDR1 is MNHEY and CDR2 is SMNVEV (reference sequence). For the CDR3, the DNA is TGTGCCAGCAACCTATATAGCGGGAGCCCCTACAATGAGCAGTTCTTC. Translated, it gives CASNLYSGSPYNEQFF.

V is TRBV15 and J is TRBJ2-7; TRBD2 agrees at 16 bases. There are 14 residues in the CDR3. V lost 8 bases, J lost 7 bases, and 5 bases stayed unmatched. Germline V lookup: CDR1 LNHNV, CDR2 YYDKDF (reference sequence). The CDR3 DNA reads TGTGCCACCCGCACGGGACTAGCGGGAGGGGAGCAGTACTTC. Amino acids: CATRTGLAGGEQYF.

The table lists this clonotype with many counts. The DNA is left out, because the CDR3 cannot be placed on it with certainty; the CDR3 is given as TCRdb lists it. The chain carries TRBV28 and TRBJ2-7; the table's D call TRBD1 went unverified against the DNA. A total of 17 residues make up the CDR3, ends included. Germline lookup yields CDR1 MDHEN and CDR2 SYDVKM. The CDR3 spells CASSSGQGIRLSYEQYF.

This clonotype was observed at least ten times. The gene calls are TRBV6-5 and TRBJ2-3, with TRBD2 as a possible D gene (5 bases). This CDR3 is 16 amino acids long. CDR1 is MNHEY, CDR2 SVGAGI, per germline. V lost 0 bases and J lost 2, with 12 bases in between. Here the CDR3 reads CASSYSLALDTDTQYF. The CDR3 DNA is TGTGCCAGCAGTTACTCGCTAGCTCTGGACACAGATACGCAGTATTTT.

This chain links TRBV20-1 with TRBJ1-2; D gene uncertain. This CDR3 is 12 amino acids long. CDR1 DFQATT and CDR2 SNEGSKA come from the germline V gene (reference sequence). The V end lost 0 bases, the J end lost 8 bases, and 10 bases lay between the germline ends. The CDR3: CSARDIGYGYTF. CDR3 nucleotide sequence: TGCAGTGCTAGAGATATTGGGTACGGCTACACCTTC.

This clonotype was counted many times. The chain combines TRBV20-1 with TRBJ2-7; D call uncertain. CDR1 and CDR2 (germline): DFQATT, SNEGSKA (reference sequence). The CDR3 is made up of 12 amino acids. V dropped 0 bases and J dropped 7 bases, with 10 bases sitting between them. The CDR3 is CSARDPPMEQYF. The CDR3 DNA reads TGCAGTGCTAGAGACCCCCCGATGGAGCAGTACTTC.

This clonotype showed up many times. The V and J genes are TRBV5-6 and TRBJ2-1; possibly TRBD1 for D (6 bases). CDR1 is SGHDT, CDR2 YYEEEE, per germline. This CDR3 comprises 13 residues. V was clipped by 6 bases and J by 6 bases, with 13 bases between them. CDR3 bases: TGTGCCAGCAATCTTCAGGGGACCAATGAGCAGTTCTTC. Residues: CASNLQGTNEQFF. Variable domain in full (rest from reference TRBV5-6 and TRBJ2-1): DAGVTQSPTHLIKTRGQQVTLRCSPKSGHDTVSWYQQALGQGPQFIFQYYEEEERQRGNFPDRFSGHQFPNYSSELNVNALLLGDSALYLCASNLQGTNEQFFGPGTRLTVL.

Worth noting for this clonotype: Being one base from a much bigger clone, this may be a read error. The chain employs TRBV20-1 and TRBJ1-1; weak D call: TRBD1 (5 bases). Trimming stripped 5 bases from V and 8 bases from J, with 21 bases between. The CDR3 has 14 residues. Germline V CDR1 and CDR2: DFQATT, SNEGSKA (reference sequence). The CDR3 DNA reads TGCAGTGCTCGAGCGGGAAGGCAAGGGGTGGAAGCTTTCTTT. Its protein product is CSARAGRQGVEAFF.

This clonotype was recorded many times. The CDR3 nucleotides are TGCAGTGCTAGAGGGACGGTTGAGCAGTTCTTC. Translation gives CSARGTVEQFF. The rearrangement joins TRBV20-1 to TRBJ2-1, with D uncertain. Germline values: CDR1 DFQATT, CDR2 SNEGSKA (reference sequence). V shed 1 base and J shed 9 bases, with 7 bases lying between them. This CDR3 has 11 residues.

There are a few counts of this clonotype. The rearrangement uses TRBV6-1 and TRBJ2-7; D unresolved. The CDR3 length is 14 residues. Between the trimmed V and J ends, which lost 10 bases and 0 bases, there was a span of 16 bases. Germline loops: CDR1 MNHNS, CDR2 SASEGT. CDR3 nucleotides: TGTGCCACCGAAATGACCGTTAGCTCCTACGAGCAGTACTTC. Amino acid sequence: CATEMTVSSYEQYF.

This clonotype was detected ten times or more. The rearrangement links TRBV5-1 to TRBJ2-1; 11 bases are shared with TRBD2. This CDR3 has 16 amino acids. CDR1 is SGHRS and CDR2 is YFSETQ in the germline V gene. The ends lost 0 bases at V and 2 bases at J; junction bases unmatched: 1. CDR3 DNA: TGCGCCAGCAGCTTGGATAGCGGGAGGGCCTACAATGAGCAGTTCTTC. Its protein is CASSLDSGRAYNEQFF.

This clonotype appeared many times. The chain recombines TRBV4-1 with TRBJ2-7, with D possibly TRBD1 on 6 matching bases. Per germline, CDR1 MGHRA and CDR2 YSYEKL. Trimming pared 0 bases from V and 0 bases from J, leaving 9 bases between. CDR3 length: 15 residues. CDR3 residues: CASSQERQASYEQYF. The DNA of the CDR3 is TGCGCCAGCAGCCAAGAGAGACAGGCCTCCTACGAGCAGTACTTC.

This chain connects TRBV9 to TRBJ2-7; tentative D call: TRBD1 (5 bases). CDR3 length equals 15 residues. Germline V lookup: CDR1 SGDLS, CDR2 YYNGEE. Trimming cost V 0 bases and J 0 bases, with 10 bases left between them. The CDR3, as DNA: TGTGCCAGCAGCGTAGGTCAGGGAACCTCCTACGAGCAGTACTTC. Translation: CASSVGQGTSYEQYF.

This clonotype showed up just a few times. The J gene is TRBJ2-5, the V gene TRBV7-6, with D hard to call. Per the germline V gene, CDR1 is SGHVS and CDR2 is FNYEAQ. V was trimmed by 3 bases and J by 2 bases, leaving 13 bases between them. This CDR3 comprises 15 residues. The CDR3 nucleotides read TGTGCCAGCAGCTTCTACCAGAGTGAGCAAGAGACCCAGTACTTC. It is translated as CASSFYQSEQETQYF.

A remark on this clonotype: This sequence may be a read error, since a much larger clone differs from it by one base. The rearrangement joins TRBV6-1 to TRBJ2-1; TRBD2 matches at 10 bases. CDR1 is MNHNS and CDR2 is SASEGT in the germline V gene. The CDR3 sequence is 21 residues long. V gave up 8 bases and J gave up 1 base; unmatched junction bases: 23. The CDR3 nucleotides read TGTGCCAGCGACTCCAAACTACTAGCGGGACCAAATACGGGGTCCTACAATGAGCAGTTCTTC. Translating it yields CASDSKLLAGPNTGSYNEQFF.

This clonotype has at least ten counts. The chain joins TRBV27 to TRBJ2-3, with 10 bases matching TRBD1. Germline trimming cut 2 bases from V and 5 bases from J; bases unmatched to any gene: 13. The length of the CDR3 is 18 residues. The germline V gene has CDR1 MNHEY and CDR2 SMNVEV (reference sequence). CDR3 DNA: TGTGCCAGCAGTTTACCGCCCCGAGGGACAGGGGCGTTAGATACGCAGTATTTT. Translating it yields CASSLPPRGTGALDTQYF.

This chain connects TRBV3-1 to TRBJ1-5; D call uncertain. The CDR3 has 13 amino acids. Per the germline V gene, CDR1 is LGHDT and CDR2 is YNNKEL (reference sequence). With 0 bases removed from V and 9 bases from J, the gap between germline ends came to 9 bases. CDR3 DNA sequence: TGTGCCAGCAGCCAAGATAGGGCCGGGCCCCAGCATTTT. The encoded protein is CASSQDRAGPQHF. Full variable domain (remainder filled in from reference TRBV3-1 and TRBJ1-5): DTAVSQTPKYLVTQMGNDKSIKCEQNLGHDTMYWYKQDSKKFLKIMFSYNNKELIINETVPNRFSPKSPDKAHLNLHINSLELGDSAVYFCASSQDRAGPQHFGDGTRLSIL.

A few counts support this clonotype. The chain uses TRBV5-1 and TRBJ2-2, with D uncertain. The CDR3 loop spans 12 amino acids. V gave up 2 bases and J gave up 8 bases, with 7 bases separating them. Germline CDR1 SGHRS, CDR2 YFSETQ. The CDR3: CASSFTEGELFF. DNA of the CDR3: TGCGCCAGCAGCTTCACAGAAGGGGAGCTGTTTTTT.

This clonotype was observed many times. The chain combines TRBV6-1 with TRBJ1-2; D might be TRBD1 (5 bases). This CDR3 comprises 16 residues. V was pared by 5 bases and J by 6 bases, with 22 bases between. Looked up from germline, CDR1 is MNHNS and CDR2 is SASEGT. The CDR3 here is CASSPLLGGMWDGYTF. The CDR3 DNA reads as TGTGCCAGCAGTCCCCTTCTGGGGGGAATGTGGGATGGCTACACCTTC.

At least ten counts were recorded for this clonotype. This chain uses TRBV12-3 or TRBV12-4 with TRBJ2-1; D possibly uses TRBD1 or TRBD2 (5 bases each). The CDR3 contains 15 residues. V was shortened by 3 bases and J by 6 bases, with 15 bases between the two germline ends. The CDR3 loop reads CASSFSWGRINEQFF. In DNA, the CDR3 is TGTGCCAGCAGTTTTTCCTGGGGACGGATCAATGAGCAGTTCTTC.

At least ten counts were recorded for this clonotype. V is TRBV29-1 and J is TRBJ2-5, with 7 bases identical to TRBD1. This CDR3 contains 13 residues. The V segment lost 4 bases and the J segment 4 bases; nucleotides outside the gene matches: 6. CDR1 and CDR2 (germline): SQVTM, ANQGSEA. The CDR3 protein is CSVGASGGETQYF. The CDR3, as DNA: TGCAGCGTTGGCGCGTCAGGGGGAGAGACCCAGTACTTC.

A single count supports this clonotype. As DNA, the CDR3 is TGTGCCAGCAGTTGGCGAGCGGGAGGGGGTGACAATGAGCAGTTCTTC. Translated: CASSWRAGGGDNEQFF. The chain uses TRBV12-3 or TRBV12-4 and TRBJ2-1; TRBD2 matches 10 bases. The CDR3 consists of 16 residues. V was pared by 4 bases and J by 5 bases, with 8 bases of the junction left unmatched.

This chain joins TRBV19 and TRBJ1-2; no firm D call. Looked up from germline, CDR1 is LNHDA and CDR2 is SQIVND (reference sequence). Trimming left V 2 bases short and J 0 bases short, with 16 bases between. The CDR3 length is 17 residues. Here the CDR3 DNA reads TGTGCCAGTAGTATACGACCGAACCTACAGACTAACTATGGCTACACCTTC. It yields the protein CASSIRPNLQTNYGYTF.

The gene calls are TRBV29-1 and TRBJ2-7; D gene ambiguous. The germline V gene has CDR1 SQVTM and CDR2 ANQGSEA. The V and J ends lost 7 bases and 0 bases respectively, with 10 bases between them. The CDR3 spans 12 residues. The CDR3 nucleotides read TGCAGCGGGGGTGCAAACTCCTACGAGCAGTACTTC. It codes for CSGGANSYEQYF.

Many counts were recorded for this clonotype. The V gene is TRBV3-1, the J gene TRBJ2-3; 8 bases are shared with TRBD2. This CDR3 contains 17 residues. Germline CDR1 reads LGHDT; CDR2 reads YNNKEL (reference sequence). Losses at the gene ends were 5 bases for V and 2 bases for J; bases not matched to a gene: 12. The CDR3 sequence: CASSKMVAGPVTDTQYF. In DNA, the CDR3 is TGTGCCAGCAGCAAGATGGTAGCGGGGCCGGTCACAGATACGCAGTATTTT.

This clonotype was recorded many times. The chain recombines TRBV9 with TRBJ2-7; perhaps TRBD2 as D (5 bases). The CDR3 contains 14 residues. Between the trimmed V and J ends, which lost 0 bases and 3 bases, there was a span of 10 bases. CDR1 is SGDLS, CDR2 YYNGEE, per germline. CDR3 region: CASSVEVSGYEQYF. CDR3 sequence (DNA): TGTGCCAGCAGCGTAGAAGTCAGCGGCTACGAGCAGTACTTC.